A single sample gave rise to the 27 T cell receptor beta chains below, sequenced in a study of T cell changes during pregnancy in multiple sclerosis. The assay was immunoSEQ multiplex PCR, and TCRdb's table has in-frame clones only and misses some. Of tens of thousands of clones listed, roughly 89% are singletons. The input for sequencing was peripheral blood, taken after pregnancy. The receptor source for this set is a female donor in good health, enrolled as a control in a pregnancy study.

The chain carries TRBV6-5 and TRBJ1-6, with D unclear. Germline values: CDR1 MNHEY, CDR2 SVGAGI. Trimming removed 6 bases from V and 1 base from J, with 7 bases in between. The CDR3 is 14 amino acids. The CDR3 reads CASRMRSYNSPLHF. The CDR3, as DNA: TGTGCCAGCAGAATGAGGTCCTATAATTCACCCCTCCACTTT.

The chain links TRBV5-4 to TRBJ2-2; the match to TRBD2 covers 9 bases. V shed 3 bases and J 7 bases; nucleotides not matched to a gene: 4. From germline, CDR1 is SGHNT and CDR2 YYREEE (reference sequence). The CDR3 loop spans 14 amino acids. Here the CDR3 DNA reads TGTGCCAGCAGCTCGGGACTAGCCAGCGGGGAGCTGTTTTTT. Translating gives CASSSGLASGELFF.

The chain's CDR3 is CASSLGTFSYEQYF. CDR3 DNA sequence: TGCGCCAGCAGCTTAGGGACATTCAGCTACGAGCAGTACTTC. The rearrangement uses TRBV5-1 and TRBJ2-7; perhaps TRBD1 as D (6 bases). There are 14 residues in the CDR3. The ends were cut back, 2 bases at V and 3 bases at J, with 12 bases in the middle. Germline V gene data show CDR1 as SGHRS and CDR2 as YFSETQ. The entire variable domain, with the rest obtained from reference TRBV5-1 and TRBJ2-7, is as follows: KAGVTQTPRYLIKTRGQQVTLSCSPISGHRSVSWYQQTPGQGLQFLFEYFSETQRNKGNFPGRFSGRQFSNSRSEMNVSTLELGDSALYLCASSLGTFSYEQYFGPGTRLTVT.

This clone was found a few times. The chain joins TRBV6-5 to TRBJ1-1; D gene ambiguous. The V gene's germline CDR1 is MNHEY and CDR2 SVGAGI. This CDR3 region has 13 residues. Trimming cost V 0 bases and J 0 bases, with 2 bases left between them. CDR3 sequence: CASSYSMNTEAFF. The CDR3 coding sequence is TGTGCCAGCAGTTACTCCATGAACACTGAAGCTTTCTTT.

The chain uses TRBV4-3 and TRBJ2-5, with 9 bases fitting TRBD2. The V segment lost 4 bases and the J segment 4 bases; nucleotides outside the gene matches: 7. This CDR3 has 15 amino acids. In germline, CDR1 is LGHNA, CDR2 YSLEER. DNA of the CDR3: TGCGCCAGCAGCCTTAGCGGGGGCAGGCGAGAGACCCAGTACTTC. It encodes CASSLSGGRRETQYF.

The V and J genes are TRBV5-6 and TRBJ2-3; 8 bases agree with TRBD2. The germline V gene encodes CDR1 SGHDT and CDR2 YYEEEE. This CDR3 is 12 amino acids long. With V trimmed by 0 bases and J by 14 bases, 5 bases remained unmatched. The CDR3 reads CASSLGVGLGYF. CDR3 coding DNA: TGTGCCAGCAGCTTGGGAGTGGGACTAGGGTATTTT.

In this sample, this clone turned up once. CDR3 nucleotide sequence: TGTGCCAGCAGTCCACGACCCAGGCAGCACACTGAAGCTTTCTTT. It encodes CASSPRPRQHTEAFF. The V and J genes are TRBV28 and TRBJ1-1; unclear D gene. V lost 5 bases to trimming and J lost 3 bases, with 16 bases between them. The CDR3 loop spans 15 amino acids. Germline values: CDR1 MDHEN, CDR2 SYDVKM.

The chain combines TRBV7-3 with TRBJ1-1; perhaps TRBD1 as D (5 bases). V was trimmed by 2 bases and J by 6 bases, leaving 10 bases between them. CDR3 size: 13 residues. CDR1 is SGHTA and CDR2 is FQGTGA in the germline V gene. CDR3 protein: CASSLLGGAEAFF. The CDR3 DNA sequence: TGTGCCAGCAGCTTATTAGGAGGGGCTGAAGCTTTCTTT.

The chain joins TRBV19 to TRBJ2-3; 9 bases are shared with TRBD2. The CDR3 is 14 residues long. Trimming removed 4 bases from V and 6 bases from J; junction bases left unmatched: 5. The germline gives CDR1 LNHDA, CDR2 SQIVND (reference sequence). The CDR3, as DNA: TGTGCCAGTAGTAGGGCTAGCGGGATGGATACGCAGTATTTT. This sequence encodes CASSRASGMDTQYF.

This sequence joins TRBV11-3 and TRBJ2-5; 13 positions agree with TRBD2. In germline, CDR1 is SGHNT, CDR2 YENEEA. With 3 bases clipped from V and 4 bases from J, the junction kept 2 bases outside the gene matches. The CDR3 is 15 residues long. For the CDR3, the DNA is TGTGCCAGCAGCTTGACTAGCGGGGGGTCAGAGACCCAGTACTTC. Its translation is CASSLTSGGSETQYF. The entire variable domain, with the rest obtained from reference TRBV11-3 and TRBJ2-5, is as follows: EAGVVQSPRYKIIEKKQPVAFWCNPISGHNTLYWYLQNLGQGPELLIRYENEEAVDDSQLPKDRFSAERLKGVDSTLKIQPAELGDSAVYLCASSLTSGGSETQYFGPGTRLLVL.

Only a few counts were recorded for this clone. The CDR3 protein is CASSTDHTEAFF. In nucleotides, the CDR3 is TGTGCCAGTTCTACTGATCACACTGAAGCTTTCTTT. The gene calls are TRBV4-2 and TRBJ1-1; D is undetermined. Per the germline V gene, CDR1 is LGHNA and CDR2 is YNFKEQ. This CDR3 is 12 amino acids long. Trimming pared 9 bases from V and 3 bases from J, leaving 11 bases between.

The DNA for the CDR3 is TGTGCCATCAGTGAGATCGGACTGATCTCCTACGAGCAGTACTTC. It encodes CAISEIGLISYEQYF. The V call is TRBV10-3, the J call TRBJ2-7; D may be TRBD2 (5 bases). The CDR3 loop spans 15 amino acids. Between the trimmed V and J ends, which lost 2 bases and 0 bases, there was a span of 11 bases. Germline V gene data show CDR1 as ENHRY and CDR2 as SYGVKD.

The chain recombines TRBV19 with TRBJ2-5; TRBD2 aligns across 9 bases. V was clipped by 4 bases and J by 1 base; unmatched bases: 4. CDR3 length: 15 residues. Germline CDR1 reads LNHDA; CDR2 reads SQIVND (reference sequence). The CDR3 DNA reads as TGTGCCAGTAGTAATCCAGCGGGGGGCCAAGAGACCCAGTACTTC. Its translation: CASSNPAGGQETQYF.

The chain combines TRBV9 with TRBJ2-2, with 9 bases identical to TRBD1. J was trimmed by 7 bases and V by 3 bases; bases with no gene match: 10. Germline V gives CDR1 SGDLS, CDR2 YYNGEE. This CDR3 is 16 amino acids long. The CDR3 coding sequence is TGTGCCAGCAGCGAGCCCCTACAGGGGGCGGGCGGGGAGCTGTTTTTT. This translates into CASSEPLQGAGGELFF. Using reference TRBV9 and TRBJ2-2 for the parts outside the CDR3, the full variable domain is DSGVTQTPKHLITATGQRVTLRCSPRSGDLSVYWYQQSLDQGLQFLIQYYNGEERAKGNILERFSAQQFPDLHSELNLSSLELGDSALYFCASSEPLQGAGGELFFGEGSRLTVL.

The chain recombines TRBV6-5 with TRBJ2-5; 7 bases match TRBD1. Trimming cost V 8 bases and J 5 bases; bases outside gene matches: 5. Germline CDR1 is MNHEY and CDR2 is SVGAGI. CDR3 length: 12 amino acids. In DNA form, the CDR3 reads TGTGCCAGCTCAGGGGGTAGTGAGACCCAGTACTTC. It specifies CASSGGSETQYF.

The V gene is TRBV11-3, the J gene TRBJ2-2; D gene unclear. CDR1 and CDR2 (germline): SGHNT, YENEEA. The CDR3 is made up of 13 amino acids. The V end lost 0 bases, the J end lost 7 bases, and 6 bases lay between the germline ends. This CDR3 reads CASSLDSVGELFF. The CDR3 DNA reads TGTGCCAGCAGCTTAGACAGCGTCGGGGAGCTGTTTTTT. Complete variable domain (other parts from reference TRBV11-3 and TRBJ2-2): EAGVVQSPRYKIIEKKQPVAFWCNPISGHNTLYWYLQNLGQGPELLIRYENEEAVDDSQLPKDRFSAERLKGVDSTLKIQPAELGDSAVYLCASSLDSVGELFFGEGSRLTVL.

The chain carries TRBV28 and TRBJ1-6; D unclear. Germline CDR1 and CDR2: MDHEN and SYDVKM. V dropped 7 bases and J dropped 4 bases, with 8 bases sitting between them. The CDR3 is made up of 13 amino acids. The CDR3 sequence is CASTGSYNSPLHF. DNA of the CDR3: TGTGCCAGCACGGGATCTTATAATTCACCCCTCCACTTT.

The V call is TRBV4-1, the J call TRBJ1-5, with D unclear. V lost 4 bases, J lost 1 base, and 11 bases lay in between. This CDR3 contains 15 residues. Germline V gene lookup returns CDR1 MGHRA and CDR2 YSYEKL. The CDR3 protein is CASSPLAASNQPQHF. The CDR3 nucleotides read TGCGCCAGCAGCCCCCTGGCGGCAAGCAATCAGCCCCAGCATTTT.

The chain couples TRBV7-9 to TRBJ1-4; 9 positions agree with TRBD1. Germline V gene sequence: CDR1 SEHNR, CDR2 FQNEAQ (reference sequence). The junction had 4 bases not matched to a gene; V was cut back by 1 base and J by 7 bases. The CDR3 is 15 amino acids. The CDR3 DNA is TGTGCCAGCAGCTTAGTTACAGGGGGCGGTGAAAAACTGTTTTTT. This translates into CASSLVTGGGEKLFF.

The V call is TRBV19, the J call TRBJ2-2; 7 positions agree with TRBD2. Germline V gene data show CDR1 as LNHDA and CDR2 as SQIVND (reference sequence). The J segment lost 5 bases and the V segment lost 3 bases, leaving 6 bases of the junction unmatched. The CDR3 has 15 amino acids. The CDR3 DNA reads TGTGCCAGTAGTATTCGCGGGGGAGTGACCGGGGAGCTGTTTTTT. It yields the protein CASSIRGGVTGELFF.

This chain uses TRBV4-3 with TRBJ2-3; D possibly corresponds to TRBD2 (6 bases). This CDR3 has 16 residues. The germline CDR1 and CDR2 sequences are LGHNA and YSLEER. Between the trimmed V and J ends, which lost 1 base and 6 bases, there was a span of 17 bases. The CDR3 region is CASSQGSGSWGDTQYF. The DNA for the CDR3 is TGCGCCAGCAGCCAAGGGAGCGGGTCTTGGGGCGATACGCAGTATTTT.

The genes are TRBV6-6 and TRBJ2-3; the D gene is possibly TRBD1 (5 bases). Deletions cut 4 bases from V and 2 bases from J, with 13 bases between. The CDR3 is made up of 15 amino acids. CDR1 and CDR2 (germline): MNHNY, SVGAGI (reference sequence). The CDR3 coding sequence is TGTGCCAGCAGTTCTCTAGTGGGGCCCACAGATACGCAGTATTTT. Protein product: CASSSLVGPTDTQYF.

The gene calls are TRBV7-3 and TRBJ2-5; TRBD2 aligns across 8 bases. The V and J ends lost 1 base and 4 bases, in that order; junction bases with no gene match: 5. This CDR3 is built from 15 residues. Germline V gives CDR1 SGHTA, CDR2 FQGTGA. The CDR3 DNA sequence: TGTGCCAGCAGCTTAAACGGGGGGGCCGGAGAGACCCAGTACTTC. The encoded protein is CASSLNGGAGETQYF. Looking up the rest from reference TRBV7-3 and TRBJ2-5 gives the full variable domain: GAGVSQTPSNKVTEKGKYVELRCDPISGHTALYWYRQSLGQGPEFLIYFQGTGAADDSGLPNDRFFAVRPEGSVSTLKIQRTERGDSAVYLCASSLNGGAGETQYFGPGTRLLVL.

The chain is built from TRBV7-3 and TRBJ2-1; 9 bases are shared with TRBD1. Germline-derived CDR1 and CDR2 are SGHTA and FQGTGA. The length of the CDR3 is 15 residues. The trim removed 1 base at V and 2 bases at J, leaving 0 bases unmatched. The CDR3, as DNA: TGTGCCAGCAGCTTAAGACAGGGGGCCTACAATGAGCAGTTCTTC. As protein: CASSLRQGAYNEQFF.

The chain links TRBV5-1 to TRBJ2-4; 10 positions match TRBD2. Trimming removed 4 bases from V and 0 bases from J; junction bases left unmatched: 10. Germline V gene lookup returns CDR1 SGHRS and CDR2 YFSETQ. The CDR3 runs 18 residues. The CDR3 nucleotides read TGCGCCAGCAGCCCCGGACTAGCGGAACTAGTAGCCAAAAACATTCAGTACTTC. Translated, it gives CASSPGLAELVAKNIQYF.

The chain employs TRBV5-1 and TRBJ1-4, with 7 bases that match TRBD1. V was clipped by 0 bases and J by 6 bases; unmatched bases: 5. Germline V gene sequence: CDR1 SGHRS, CDR2 YFSETQ. This CDR3 is built from 15 residues. CDR3 nucleotide sequence: TGCGCCAGCAGCTTGGAAGGGACAGCTGATGAAAAACTGTTTTTT. This translates into CASSLEGTADEKLFF. The complete variable domain, with remaining parts taken from reference TRBV5-1 and TRBJ1-4, reads KAGVTQTPRYLIKTRGQQVTLSCSPISGHRSVSWYQQTPGQGLQFLFEYFSETQRNKGNFPGRFSGRQFSNSRSEMNVSTLELGDSALYLCASSLEGTADEKLFFGSGTQLSVL.

The chain has TRBV9 and TRBJ1-6; tentatively, D is TRBD1 (5 bases). Trimming took off 4 bases at V and 7 bases at J, with 12 bases between the two ends. CDR3 size: 14 residues. Germline CDR1 is SGDLS and CDR2 is YYNGEE. The CDR3 loop reads CASSSGLSNSPLHF. The DNA for the CDR3 is TGTGCCAGCAGCTCGGGACTATCGAATTCACCCCTCCACTTT. Full variable domain (missing parts from reference TRBV9 and TRBJ1-6): DSGVTQTPKHLITATGQRVTLRCSPRSGDLSVYWYQQSLDQGLQFLIQYYNGEERAKGNILERFSAQQFPDLHSELNLSSLELGDSALYFCASSSGLSNSPLHFGNGTRLTVT.